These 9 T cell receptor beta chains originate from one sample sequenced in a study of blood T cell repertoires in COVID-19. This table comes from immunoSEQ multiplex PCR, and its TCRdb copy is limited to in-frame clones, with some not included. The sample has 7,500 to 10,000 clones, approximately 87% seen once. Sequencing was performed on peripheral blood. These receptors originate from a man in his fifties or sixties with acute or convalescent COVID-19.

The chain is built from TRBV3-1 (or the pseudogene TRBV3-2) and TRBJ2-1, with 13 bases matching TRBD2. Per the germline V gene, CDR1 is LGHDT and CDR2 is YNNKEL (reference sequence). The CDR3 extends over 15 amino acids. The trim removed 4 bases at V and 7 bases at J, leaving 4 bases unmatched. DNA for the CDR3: TGTGCCAGCAGCCTACTAGCGGGAGGGAGAAATGAGCAGTTCTTC. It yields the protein CASSLLAGGRNEQFF.

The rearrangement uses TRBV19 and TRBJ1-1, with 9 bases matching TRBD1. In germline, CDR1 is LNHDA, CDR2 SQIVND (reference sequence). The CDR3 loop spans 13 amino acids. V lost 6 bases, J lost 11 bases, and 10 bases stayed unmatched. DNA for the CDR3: TGTGCCAGTAGAAGGGACAGGGTTGCTAACGCTTTCTTT. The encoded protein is CASRRDRVANAFF.

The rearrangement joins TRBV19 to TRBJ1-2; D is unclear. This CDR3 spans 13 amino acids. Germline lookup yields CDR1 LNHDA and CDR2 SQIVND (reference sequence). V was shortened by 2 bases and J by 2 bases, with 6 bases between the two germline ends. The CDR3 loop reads CASSITGNYGYTF. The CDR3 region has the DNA TGTGCCAGTAGTATAACCGGGAACTATGGCTACACCTTC.

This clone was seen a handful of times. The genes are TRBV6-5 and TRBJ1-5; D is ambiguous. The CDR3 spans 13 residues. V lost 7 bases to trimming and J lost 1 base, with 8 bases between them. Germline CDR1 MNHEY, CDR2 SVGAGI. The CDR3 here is CASTSGSNQPQHF. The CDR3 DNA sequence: TGTGCCAGCACCTCGGGGAGCAATCAGCCCCAGCATTTT.

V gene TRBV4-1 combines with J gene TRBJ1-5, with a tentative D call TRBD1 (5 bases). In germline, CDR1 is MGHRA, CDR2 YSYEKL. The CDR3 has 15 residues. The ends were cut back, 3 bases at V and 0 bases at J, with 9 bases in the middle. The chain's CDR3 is CASSQARVSNQPQHF. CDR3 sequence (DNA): TGCGCCAGCAGCCAGGCCAGGGTTAGCAATCAGCCCCAGCATTTT.

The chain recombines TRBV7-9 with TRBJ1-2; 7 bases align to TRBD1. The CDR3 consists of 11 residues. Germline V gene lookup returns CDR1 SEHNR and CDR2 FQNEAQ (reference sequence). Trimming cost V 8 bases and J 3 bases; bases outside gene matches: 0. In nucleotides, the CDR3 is TGTGCCAGCGGGACAGACTATGGCTACACCTTC. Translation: CASGTDYGYTF.

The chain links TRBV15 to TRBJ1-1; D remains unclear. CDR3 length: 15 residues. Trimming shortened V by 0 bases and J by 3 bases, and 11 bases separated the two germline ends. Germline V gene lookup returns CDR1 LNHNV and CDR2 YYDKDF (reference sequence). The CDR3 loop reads CATSREKNSYTEAFF. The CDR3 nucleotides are TGTGCCACCAGCAGAGAAAAGAACTCATACACTGAAGCTTTCTTT.

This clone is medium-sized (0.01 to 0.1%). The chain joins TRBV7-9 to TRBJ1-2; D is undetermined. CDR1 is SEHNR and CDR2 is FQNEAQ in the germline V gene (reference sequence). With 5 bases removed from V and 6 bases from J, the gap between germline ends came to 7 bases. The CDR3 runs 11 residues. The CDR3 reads CASSLGHGYTF. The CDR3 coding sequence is TGTGCCAGCAGCCTAGGGCATGGCTACACCTTC.

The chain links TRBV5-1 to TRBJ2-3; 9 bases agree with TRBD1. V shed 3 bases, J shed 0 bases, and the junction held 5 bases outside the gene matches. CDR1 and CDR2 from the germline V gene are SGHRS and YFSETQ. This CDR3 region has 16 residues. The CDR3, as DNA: TGCGCCAGCAGCTGGGCCGGGACAGGGAGCACAGATACGCAGTATTTT. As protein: CASSWAGTGSTDTQYF.